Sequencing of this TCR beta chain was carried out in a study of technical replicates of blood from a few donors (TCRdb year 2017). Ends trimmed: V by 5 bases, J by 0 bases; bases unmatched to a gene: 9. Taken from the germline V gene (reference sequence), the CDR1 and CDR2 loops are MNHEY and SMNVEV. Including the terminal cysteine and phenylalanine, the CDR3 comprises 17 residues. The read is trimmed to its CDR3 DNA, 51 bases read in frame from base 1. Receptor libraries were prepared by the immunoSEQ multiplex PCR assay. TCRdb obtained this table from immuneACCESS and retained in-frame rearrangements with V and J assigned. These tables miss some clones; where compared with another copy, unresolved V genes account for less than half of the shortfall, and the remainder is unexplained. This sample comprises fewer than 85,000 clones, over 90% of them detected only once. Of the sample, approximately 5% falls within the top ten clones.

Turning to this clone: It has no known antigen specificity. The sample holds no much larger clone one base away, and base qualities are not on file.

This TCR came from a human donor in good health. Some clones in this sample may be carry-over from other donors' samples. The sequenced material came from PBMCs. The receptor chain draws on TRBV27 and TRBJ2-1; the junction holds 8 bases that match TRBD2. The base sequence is TGTGCCAGCAGTCCCCTTCCCGGGACTAGCTCCTACAATGAGCAGTTCTTC. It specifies CASSPLPGTSSYNEQFF.